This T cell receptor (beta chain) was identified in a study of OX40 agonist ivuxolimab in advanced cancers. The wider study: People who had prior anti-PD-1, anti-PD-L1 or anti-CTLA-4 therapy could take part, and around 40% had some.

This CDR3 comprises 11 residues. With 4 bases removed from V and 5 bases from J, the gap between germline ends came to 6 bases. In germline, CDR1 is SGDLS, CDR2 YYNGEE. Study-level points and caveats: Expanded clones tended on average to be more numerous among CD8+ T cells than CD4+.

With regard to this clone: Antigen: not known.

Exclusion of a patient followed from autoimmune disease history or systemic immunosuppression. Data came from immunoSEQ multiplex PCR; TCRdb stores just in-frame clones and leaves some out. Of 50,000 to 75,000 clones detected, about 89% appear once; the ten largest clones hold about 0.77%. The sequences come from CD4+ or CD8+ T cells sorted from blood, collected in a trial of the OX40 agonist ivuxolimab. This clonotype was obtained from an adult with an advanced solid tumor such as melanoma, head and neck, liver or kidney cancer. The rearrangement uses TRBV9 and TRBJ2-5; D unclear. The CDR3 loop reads CASSQSETQYF. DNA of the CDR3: TGTGCCAGCAGCCAAAGTGAGACCCAGTACTTC.